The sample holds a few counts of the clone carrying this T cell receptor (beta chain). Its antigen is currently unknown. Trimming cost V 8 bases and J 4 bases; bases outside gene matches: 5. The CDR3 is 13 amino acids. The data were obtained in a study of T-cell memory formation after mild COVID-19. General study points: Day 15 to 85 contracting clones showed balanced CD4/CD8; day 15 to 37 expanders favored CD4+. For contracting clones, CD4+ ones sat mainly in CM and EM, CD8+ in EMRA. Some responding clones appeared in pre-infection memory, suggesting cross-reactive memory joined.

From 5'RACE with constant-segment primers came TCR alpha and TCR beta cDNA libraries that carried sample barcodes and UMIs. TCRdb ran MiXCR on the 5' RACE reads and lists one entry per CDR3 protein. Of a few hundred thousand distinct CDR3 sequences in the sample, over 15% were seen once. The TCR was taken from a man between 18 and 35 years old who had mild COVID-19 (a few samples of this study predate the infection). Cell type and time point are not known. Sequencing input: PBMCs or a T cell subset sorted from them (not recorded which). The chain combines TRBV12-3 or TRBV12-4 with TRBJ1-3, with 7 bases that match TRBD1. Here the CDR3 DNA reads TGTGCCAGCGGAGGGGGCAGGGGAAACACCATATATTTT. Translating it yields CASGGGRGNTIYF.